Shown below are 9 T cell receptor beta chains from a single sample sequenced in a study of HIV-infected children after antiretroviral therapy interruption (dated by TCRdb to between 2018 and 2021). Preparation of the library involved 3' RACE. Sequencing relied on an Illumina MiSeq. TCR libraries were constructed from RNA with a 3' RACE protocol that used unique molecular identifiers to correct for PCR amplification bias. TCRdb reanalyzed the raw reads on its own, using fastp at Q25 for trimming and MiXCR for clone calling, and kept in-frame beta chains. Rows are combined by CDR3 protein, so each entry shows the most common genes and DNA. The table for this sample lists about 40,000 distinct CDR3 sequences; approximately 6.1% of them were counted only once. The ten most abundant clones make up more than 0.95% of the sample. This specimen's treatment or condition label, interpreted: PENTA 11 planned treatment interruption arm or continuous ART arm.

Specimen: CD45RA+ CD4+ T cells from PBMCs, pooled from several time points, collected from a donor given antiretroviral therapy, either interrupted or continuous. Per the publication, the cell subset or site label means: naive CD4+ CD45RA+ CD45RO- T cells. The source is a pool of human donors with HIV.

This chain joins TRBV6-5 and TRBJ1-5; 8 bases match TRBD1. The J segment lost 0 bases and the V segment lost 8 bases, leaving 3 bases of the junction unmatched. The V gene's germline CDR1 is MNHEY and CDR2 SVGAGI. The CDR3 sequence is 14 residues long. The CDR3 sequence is CASRGQGSNQPQHF. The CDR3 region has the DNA TGTGCCAGCCGAGGACAGGGTAGCAATCAGCCCCAGCATTTT.

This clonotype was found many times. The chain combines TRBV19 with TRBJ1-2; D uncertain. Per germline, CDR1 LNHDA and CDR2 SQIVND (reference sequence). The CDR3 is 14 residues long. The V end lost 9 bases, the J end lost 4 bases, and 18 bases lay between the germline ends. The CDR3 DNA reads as TGTGCCAGCCGGAGCGGCAGCCAAATCTATGGCTACACCTTC. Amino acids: CASRSGSQIYGYTF.

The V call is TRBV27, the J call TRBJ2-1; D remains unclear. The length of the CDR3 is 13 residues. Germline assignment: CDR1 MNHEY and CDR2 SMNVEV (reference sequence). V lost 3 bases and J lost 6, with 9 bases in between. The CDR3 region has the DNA TGTGCCAGCAGTTTTGTGGTTTTCAATGAGCAGTTCTTC. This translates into CASSFVVFNEQFF.

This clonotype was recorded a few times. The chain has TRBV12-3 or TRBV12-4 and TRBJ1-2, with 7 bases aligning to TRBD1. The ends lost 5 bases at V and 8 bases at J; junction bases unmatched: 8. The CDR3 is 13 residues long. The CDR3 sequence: CASSPQGILGYTF. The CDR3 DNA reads TGTGCCAGCAGTCCACAGGGGATATTGGGCTACACCTTC.

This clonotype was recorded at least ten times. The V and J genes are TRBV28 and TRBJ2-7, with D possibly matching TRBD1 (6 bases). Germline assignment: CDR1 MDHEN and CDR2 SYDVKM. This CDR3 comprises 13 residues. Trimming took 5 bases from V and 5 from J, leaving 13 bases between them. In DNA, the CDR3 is TGTGCCAGCAGTCGCGTACAGGGAGACGAGCAGTACTTC. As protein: CASSRVQGDEQYF.

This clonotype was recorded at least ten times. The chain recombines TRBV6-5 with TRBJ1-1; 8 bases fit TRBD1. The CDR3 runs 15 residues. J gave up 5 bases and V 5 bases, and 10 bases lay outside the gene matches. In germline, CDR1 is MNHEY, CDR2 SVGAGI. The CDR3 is CASSTWTGRATEAFF. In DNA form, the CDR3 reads TGTGCCAGCAGTACGTGGACAGGGAGAGCTACTGAAGCTTTCTTT.

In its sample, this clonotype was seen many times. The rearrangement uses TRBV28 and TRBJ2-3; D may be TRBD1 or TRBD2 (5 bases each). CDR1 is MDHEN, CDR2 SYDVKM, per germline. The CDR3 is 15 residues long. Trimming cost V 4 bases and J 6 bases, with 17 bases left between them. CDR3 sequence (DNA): TGTGCCAGCAGTTCTACCGGGACCACGATGGATACGCAGTATTTT. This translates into CASSSTGTTMDTQYF. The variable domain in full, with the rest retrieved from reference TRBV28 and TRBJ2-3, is DVKVTQSSRYLVKRTGEKVFLECVQDMDHENMFWYRQDPGLGLRLIYFSYDVKMKEKGDIPEGYSVSREKKERFSLILESASTNQTSMYLCASSSTGTTMDTQYFGPGTRLTVL.

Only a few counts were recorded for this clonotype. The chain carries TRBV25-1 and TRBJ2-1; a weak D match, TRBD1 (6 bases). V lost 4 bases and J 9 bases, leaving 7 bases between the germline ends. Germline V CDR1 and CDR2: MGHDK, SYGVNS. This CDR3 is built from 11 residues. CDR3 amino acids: CASSAGVEQFF. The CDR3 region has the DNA TGTGCCAGCAGTGCAGGGGTTGAGCAGTTCTTC.

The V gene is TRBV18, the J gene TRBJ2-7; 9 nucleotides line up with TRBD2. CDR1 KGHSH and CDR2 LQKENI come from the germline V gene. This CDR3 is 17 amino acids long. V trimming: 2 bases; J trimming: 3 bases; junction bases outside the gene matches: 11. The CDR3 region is CASSPASGNPPIYEQYF. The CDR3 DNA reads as TGTGCCAGCTCACCAGCTAGCGGGAATCCCCCCATCTACGAGCAGTACTTC.